This TCR beta chain was sequenced during a study of spatial heterogeneity in lung cancer. At the level of the study: Samples were obtained from around 73 donors, all untreated early-stage non-small cell lung cancer patients. PBMC samples from follow-up, where available, were sequenced a median of around two years after resection.

Overall study findings and caveats: There were more appearances of ubiquitous expanded tumor TCRs in blood at resection than at follow-up.

This clonotype came up many times. Antigen: not known. Germline V gene sequence: CDR1 GTSNPN, CDR2 SVGIG (reference sequence). This CDR3 has 14 residues. V was pared by 3 bases and J by 3 bases, with 9 bases between. Every TCR cDNA molecule bore its own unique molecular identifier. MiXCR, applied by TCRdb to the 5' RACE reads, yields one record per CDR3 protein. The top ten hold 16% of the sample, which has more than 95,000 distinct CDR3 sequences, 9.5% to 15% seen once. Regarding time point: blood at routine non-recurrence follow-up after resection. Material for sequencing was whole RNA from tumor, nontumor lung or frozen PBMC, left unsorted.

The chain employs TRBV30 and TRBJ1-6; TRBD1 is a possible D gene (5 bases). The sample consisted of PBMCs, taken at follow-up. This clonotype was sampled from a male donor with early-stage non-small cell lung cancer. In nucleotides, the CDR3 is TGTGCCTGGAGATGGGGCCTCTATAATTCACCCCTCCACTTT. It translates to CAWRWGLYNSPLHF.